Listed below are T cell receptor beta chains from one sample, sequenced in a study of T cell responses to AZD1222 COVID-19 vaccine. Profiling relied on immunoSEQ multiplex PCR, and the TCRdb table lists in-frame clones only, not all of them. Among 110,000 or so clones listed, about nine tenths were seen once. The material sequenced was peripheral blood, taken on day 0 of AZD1222 vaccination. The receptor set was obtained from an adult in good health. Both conserved end residues are part of each CDR3. The D gene is left open where the match is weak. A clone size is listed for some rows: how often the clone was seen (once, few, many), or a class if it is expanded.

v_gene: TRBV6-2/TRBV6-3; d_gene: NA; abundance: NA; j_gene: TRBJ1-4; CDR3aa: CASSLRTEKLFF; CDR3nt: TGTGCCAGCAGCCTCCGGACGGAAAAACTGTTTTTT
v_gene: TRBV4-1; d_gene: NA; abundance: once; j_gene: TRBJ2-1; CDR3aa: CASSIWTGRGSPSYNEQFF; CDR3nt: TGCGCCAGCAGCATTTGGACAGGGAGGGGATCACCTTCCTACAATGAGCAGTTCTTC
v_gene: TRBV7-2; d_gene: NA; abundance: NA; j_gene: TRBJ1-1; CDR3aa: CASSLDVVGASEAFF; CDR3nt: TGTGCCAGCAGCTTAGACGTGGTAGGGGCGAGTGAAGCTTTCTTT
v_gene: TRBV6-1; d_gene: TRBD2; abundance: few; j_gene: TRBJ2-2; CDR3aa: CASSALLAALTGELFF; CDR3nt: TGTGCCAGCAGTGCTCTCCTAGCGGCTTTAACCGGGGAGCTGTTTTTT
v_gene: TRBV6-5; d_gene: NA; abundance: NA; j_gene: TRBJ2-5; CDR3aa: CASSDVNMDRETQYF; CDR3nt: TGTGCCAGCAGCGATGTTAACATGGATCGAGAGACCCAGTACTTC
v_gene: TRBV5-1; d_gene: NA; abundance: NA; j_gene: TRBJ1-2; CDR3aa: CASSSTGDGGYTF; CDR3nt: TGCGCCAGCAGCTCGACCGGGGATGGGGGCTACACCTTC
v_gene: TRBV5-4; d_gene: NA; abundance: NA; j_gene: TRBJ2-7; CDR3aa: CASSPGGTDPYEQYF; CDR3nt: TGTGCCAGCAGCCCTGGCGGGACGGACCCCTACGAGCAGTACTTC
v_gene: TRBV6-5; d_gene: TRBD2; abundance: NA; j_gene: TRBJ2-7; CDR3aa: CASRERDYDYEQYF; CDR3nt: TGTGCCAGCAGAGAGCGGGACTACGACTACGAGCAGTACTTC
v_gene: TRBV4-3; d_gene: TRBD2; abundance: once; j_gene: TRBJ2-7; CDR3aa: CASSQGSGSGDYEQYF; CDR3nt: TGCGCCAGCAGCCAGGGGAGCGGGAGTGGGGACTACGAGCAGTACTTC
v_gene: TRBV4-1; d_gene: NA; abundance: NA; j_gene: TRBJ1-1; CDR3aa: CASSRTDRSTEAFF; CDR3nt: TGCGCCAGCAGCCGGACAGACAGGAGCACTGAAGCTTTCTTT
v_gene: TRBV5-1; d_gene: TRBD2; abundance: NA; j_gene: TRBJ2-5; CDR3aa: CASSSLAGQETQYF; CDR3nt: TGCGCCAGCAGCTCCTTAGCGGGGCAAGAGACCCAGTACTTC
v_gene: TRBV7-9; d_gene: NA; abundance: few; j_gene: TRBJ2-7; CDR3aa: CASSLAVESHEQYF; CDR3nt: TGTGCCAGCAGCTTAGCGGTGGAGTCCCACGAGCAGTACTTC
v_gene: TRBV5-1; d_gene: NA; abundance: NA; j_gene: TRBJ1-2; CDR3aa: CASSRGVRGYTF; CDR3nt: TGCGCCAGCAGCAGAGGGGTGCGGGGCTACACCTTC
v_gene: TRBV10-3; d_gene: TRBD2; abundance: NA; j_gene: TRBJ2-7; CDR3aa: CATGLAGQSYEQYF; CDR3nt: TGTGCCACCGGACTAGCGGGGCAATCCTACGAGCAGTACTTC
v_gene: TRBV3-1/TRBV3-2; d_gene: TRBD1; abundance: NA; j_gene: TRBJ1-2; CDR3aa: CASSQGQGAHGYTF; CDR3nt: TGTGCCAGCAGCCAAGGCCAGGGGGCTCATGGCTACACCTTC
v_gene: TRBV2; d_gene: TRBD2; abundance: NA; j_gene: TRBJ2-1; CDR3aa: CASSLSGIGNEQFF; CDR3nt: TGTGCCAGCAGCCTTAGCGGGATCGGAAATGAGCAGTTCTTC
v_gene: TRBV13; d_gene: NA; abundance: NA; j_gene: TRBJ2-7; CDR3aa: CASSLGTVYEQYF; CDR3nt: TGTGCCAGCAGCTTAGGGACAGTCTACGAGCAGTACTTC
v_gene: TRBV27; d_gene: TRBD1; abundance: NA; j_gene: TRBJ2-5; CDR3aa: CASSRGQGTETQYF; CDR3nt: TGTGCCAGCAGCCGGGGACAGGGGACGGAGACCCAGTACTTC
v_gene: TRBV15; d_gene: TRBD2; abundance: NA; j_gene: TRBJ2-2; CDR3aa: CATSSPAGVNTGELFF; CDR3nt: TGTGCCACCAGCAGCCCTGCGGGGGTGAACACCGGGGAGCTGTTTTTT
v_gene: TRBV7-2; d_gene: TRBD2; abundance: NA; j_gene: TRBJ2-7; CDR3aa: CASGLAGGIHEQYF; CDR3nt: TGTGCCAGCGGGTTAGCGGGAGGTATCCACGAGCAGTACTTC
v_gene: TRBV7-2; d_gene: NA; abundance: NA; j_gene: TRBJ1-3; CDR3aa: CASSLGGWGAGNTIYF; CDR3nt: TGTGCCAGCAGCTTAGGTGGGTGGGGGGCTGGAAACACCATATATTTT
v_gene: TRBV27; d_gene: TRBD1; abundance: NA; j_gene: TRBJ1-3; CDR3aa: CASSPGGWDTIYF; CDR3nt: TGTGCCAGCAGTCCAGGGGGATGGGACACCATATATTTT
v_gene: TRBV28; d_gene: TRBD1; abundance: NA; j_gene: TRBJ1-2; CDR3aa: CASSPTGTGPSGYTF; CDR3nt: TGTGCCAGCAGTCCCACCGGGACAGGGCCTAGTGGCTACACCTTC
v_gene: TRBV5-1; d_gene: TRBD2; abundance: NA; j_gene: TRBJ2-7; CDR3aa: CASSLGPSGYEQYF; CDR3nt: TGCGCCAGCAGCTTGGGGCCTAGCGGGTACGAGCAGTACTTC
v_gene: TRBV5-5; d_gene: NA; abundance: NA; j_gene: TRBJ2-1; CDR3aa: CASSFTGLPNNEQFF; CDR3nt: TGTGCCAGCAGCTTTACAGGGTTACCTAACAATGAGCAGTTCTTC
v_gene: TRBV29-1; d_gene: NA; abundance: NA; j_gene: TRBJ1-3; CDR3aa: CSAETGISGNTIYF; CDR3nt: TGCAGCGCAGAAACGGGGATCTCTGGAAACACCATATATTTT
v_gene: TRBV10-3; d_gene: TRBD1; abundance: few; j_gene: TRBJ2-7; CDR3aa: CAISESGQGYEQYF; CDR3nt: TGTGCCATCAGTGAGTCCGGACAGGGCTACGAGCAGTACTTC
v_gene: TRBV12-3/TRBV12-4; d_gene: NA; abundance: NA; j_gene: TRBJ2-1; CDR3aa: CASSTLGGREQFF; CDR3nt: TGTGCCAGCAGTACTCTCGGGGGCCGGGAGCAGTTCTTC
v_gene: TRBV6-5; d_gene: NA; abundance: NA; j_gene: TRBJ1-1; CDR3aa: CASSPELDRNEAFF; CDR3nt: TGTGCCAGCAGCCCCGAACTCGACAGGAATGAAGCTTTCTTT
v_gene: TRBV24-1; d_gene: NA; abundance: NA; j_gene: TRBJ2-1; CDR3aa: CATHSGNEQFF; CDR3nt: TGTGCCACCCACAGCGGAAATGAGCAGTTCTTC
v_gene: TRBV28; d_gene: NA; abundance: NA; j_gene: TRBJ2-7; CDR3aa: CASSFQGHEQYF; CDR3nt: TGTGCCAGCAGTTTCCAGGGCCACGAGCAGTACTTC
v_gene: TRBV5-8; d_gene: NA; abundance: NA; j_gene: TRBJ1-2; CDR3aa: CASSSLTGLYGYTF; CDR3nt: TGTGCCAGCAGCTCCTTGACGGGGCTCTATGGCTACACCTTC
v_gene: TRBV6-5; d_gene: NA; abundance: NA; j_gene: TRBJ1-1; CDR3aa: CASRRLNTEAFF; CDR3nt: TGTGCCAGCAGGCGGCTGAACACTGAAGCTTTCTTT
v_gene: TRBV19; d_gene: NA; abundance: NA; j_gene: TRBJ1-2; CDR3aa: CASGPRQPYSYTF; CDR3nt: TGTGCCAGCGGACCCCGACAGCCATATAGCTACACCTTC
v_gene: TRBV4-3; d_gene: NA; abundance: NA; j_gene: TRBJ2-3; CDR3aa: CASSQDGRDPDTQYF; CDR3nt: TGCGCCAGCAGCCAAGATGGCAGGGATCCCGATACGCAGTATTTT
v_gene: TRBV2; d_gene: NA; abundance: NA; j_gene: TRBJ2-3; CDR3aa: CASSDGRDPDTQYF; CDR3nt: TGTGCCAGCAGTGACGGCAGGGACCCAGATACGCAGTATTTT
v_gene: TRBV28; d_gene: NA; abundance: NA; j_gene: TRBJ1-2; CDR3aa: CASSPGTGHGYTF; CDR3nt: TGTGCCAGCAGTCCTGGGACCGGGCATGGCTACACCTTC
v_gene: TRBV19; d_gene: NA; abundance: NA; j_gene: TRBJ2-1; CDR3aa: CASSIGGLAPYNEQFF; CDR3nt: TGTGCCAGTAGTATAGGAGGATTAGCGCCCTACAATGAGCAGTTCTTC
v_gene: TRBV7-9; d_gene: TRBD2; abundance: NA; j_gene: TRBJ2-3; CDR3aa: CASSLGLAGGRGDTQYF; CDR3nt: TGTGCCAGCAGCTTAGGACTAGCGGGGGGCCGAGGAGATACGCAGTATTTT
v_gene: TRBV3-1/TRBV3-2; d_gene: NA; abundance: once; j_gene: TRBJ1-1; CDR3aa: CASSREQGSEAFF; CDR3nt: TGTGCCAGCAGCCGAGAACAGGGCTCTGAAGCTTTCTTT